This is a list of T cell receptor beta chains from one sample in a study of blood T cell repertoires in COVID-19. This table comes from immunoSEQ multiplex PCR, and its TCRdb copy is limited to in-frame clones, with some not included. The sample includes roughly 40,000 clones, around three quarters seen only once; the top ten take roughly two thirds. Specimen: peripheral blood. The source is a man older than 75 with acute or convalescent COVID-19. Both conserved end residues are trimmed from each CDR3.

TRBV7-2	TRBJ2-5	ASSLRTSGVSGVTQY
TRBV3-1/TRBV3-2	TRBJ2-7	ASSQTRTSYEQY
TRBV14	TRBJ2-7	ASSFRAERVYEQY
TRBV27	TRBJ2-3	ASSLSLAYNTDTQY
TRBV28	TRBJ2-1	ATIGLANYNEQF
TRBV5-1	TRBJ2-5	ASSLGREKETQY
TRBV13	TRBJ2-1	ASSFSGSGYNEQF
TRBV19	TRBJ2-2	ASSIAGSNTGELF
TRBV6-5	TRBJ2-2	ASSYSGGANTGELF
TRBV7-6	TRBJ2-5	ASSLVGRETQY
TRBV28	TRBJ2-1	ATLQGAPNEQF
TRBV5-5	TRBJ2-3	ASSFSSGGRAADTQY
TRBV2	TRBJ2-3	ASSLLAGTTDTQY
TRBV5-1	TRBJ1-2	ASRLSGTGRSGYT
TRBV3-1/TRBV3-2	TRBJ2-7	ASSPSLAERHEQY
TRBV7-9	TRBJ1-3	ASSFQGSSGNTIY
TRBV28	TRBJ2-7	ASSSESSYEQY
TRBV14	TRBJ2-5	ASSQTQFFTSVQETQY
TRBV6-5	TRBJ2-1	ASSYSMASGRAKPV
TRBV11-2	TRBJ1-1	ASSTIGQVDTEAF
TRBV19	TRBJ2-7	ASKDGLFSYEQY
TRBV11-2	TRBJ1-1	ASSLRGTATEAF